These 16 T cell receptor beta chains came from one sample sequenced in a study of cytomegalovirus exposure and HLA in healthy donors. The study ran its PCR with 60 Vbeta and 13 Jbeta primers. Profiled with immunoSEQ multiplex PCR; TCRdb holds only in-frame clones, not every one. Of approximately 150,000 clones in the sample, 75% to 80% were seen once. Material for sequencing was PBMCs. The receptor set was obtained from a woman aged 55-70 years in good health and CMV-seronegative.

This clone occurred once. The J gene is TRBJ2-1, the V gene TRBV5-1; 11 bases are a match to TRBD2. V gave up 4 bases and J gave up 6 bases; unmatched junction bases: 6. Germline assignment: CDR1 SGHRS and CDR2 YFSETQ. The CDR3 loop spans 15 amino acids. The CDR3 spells CASSRGTSGPNEQFF. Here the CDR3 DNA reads TGCGCCAGCAGCCGGGGGACTAGCGGACCCAATGAGCAGTTCTTC.

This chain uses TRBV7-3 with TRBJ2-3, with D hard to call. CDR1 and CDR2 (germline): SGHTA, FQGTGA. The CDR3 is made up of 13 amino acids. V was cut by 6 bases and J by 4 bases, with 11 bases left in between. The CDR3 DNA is TGTGCCAGCAGTCCTTTTAGTGCAGATACGCAGTATTTT. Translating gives CASSPFSADTQYF.

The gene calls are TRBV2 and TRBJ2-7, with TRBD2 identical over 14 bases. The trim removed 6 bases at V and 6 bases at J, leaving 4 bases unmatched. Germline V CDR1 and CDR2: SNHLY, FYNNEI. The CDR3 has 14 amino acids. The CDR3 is CASRRLAGGSEQYF. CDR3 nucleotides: TGTGCCAGCAGGCGACTAGCGGGAGGGTCCGAGCAGTACTTC.

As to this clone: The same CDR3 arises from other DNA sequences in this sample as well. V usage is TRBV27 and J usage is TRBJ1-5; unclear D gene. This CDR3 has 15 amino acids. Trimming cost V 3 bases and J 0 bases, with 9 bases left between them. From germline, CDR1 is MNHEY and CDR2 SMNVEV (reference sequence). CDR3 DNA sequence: TGTGCCAGCAGTTTGGGAGGGTATAGCAATCAGCCCCAGCATTTT. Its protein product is CASSLGGYSNQPQHF.

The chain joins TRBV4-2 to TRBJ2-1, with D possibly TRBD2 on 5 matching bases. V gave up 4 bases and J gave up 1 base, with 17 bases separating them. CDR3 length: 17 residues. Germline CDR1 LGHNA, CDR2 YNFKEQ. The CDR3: CASSPGLVIGSYNEQFF. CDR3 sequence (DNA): TGTGCCAGCAGCCCTGGACTGGTCATAGGGTCCTACAATGAGCAGTTCTTC.

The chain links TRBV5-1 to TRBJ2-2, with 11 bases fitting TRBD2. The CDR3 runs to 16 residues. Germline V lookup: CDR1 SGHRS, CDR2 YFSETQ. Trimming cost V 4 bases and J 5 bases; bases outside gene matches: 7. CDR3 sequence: CASSGGTSGITGELFF. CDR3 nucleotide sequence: TGCGCCAGCAGCGGCGGGACTAGCGGAATTACCGGGGAGCTGTTTTTT.

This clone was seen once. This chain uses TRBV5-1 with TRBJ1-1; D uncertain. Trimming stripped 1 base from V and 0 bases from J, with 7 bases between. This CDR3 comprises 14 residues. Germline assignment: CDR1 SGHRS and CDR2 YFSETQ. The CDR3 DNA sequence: TGCGCCAGCAGCTTGTCATCTATGAACACTGAAGCTTTCTTT. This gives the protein CASSLSSMNTEAFF.

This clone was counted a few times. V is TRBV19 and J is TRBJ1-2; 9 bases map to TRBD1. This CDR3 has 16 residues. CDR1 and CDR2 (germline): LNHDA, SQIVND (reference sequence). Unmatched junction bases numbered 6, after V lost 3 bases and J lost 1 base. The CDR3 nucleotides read TGTGCCAGTAGTATTTCGCCGGGACAGGGTAACTATGGCTACACCTTC. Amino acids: CASSISPGQGNYGYTF. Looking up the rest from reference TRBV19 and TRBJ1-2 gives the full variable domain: DGGITQSPKYLFRKEGQNVTLSCEQNLNHDAMYWYRQDPGQGLRLIYYSQIVNDFQKGDIAEGYSVSREKKESFPLTVTSAQKNPTAFYLCASSISPGQGNYGYTFGSGTRLTVV.

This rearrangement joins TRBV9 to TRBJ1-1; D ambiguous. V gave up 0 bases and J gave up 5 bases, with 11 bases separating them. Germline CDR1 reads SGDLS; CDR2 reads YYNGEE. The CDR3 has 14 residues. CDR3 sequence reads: CASSVGEGWTEAFF. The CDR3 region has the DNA TGTGCCAGCAGCGTAGGGGAGGGATGGACTGAAGCTTTCTTT.

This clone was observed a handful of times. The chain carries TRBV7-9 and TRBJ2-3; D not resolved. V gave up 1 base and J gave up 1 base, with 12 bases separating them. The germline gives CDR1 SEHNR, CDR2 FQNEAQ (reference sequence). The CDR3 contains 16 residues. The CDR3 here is CASSLVVQRGTDTQYF. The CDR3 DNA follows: TGTGCCAGCAGCTTAGTGGTTCAGCGAGGCACAGATACGCAGTATTTT.

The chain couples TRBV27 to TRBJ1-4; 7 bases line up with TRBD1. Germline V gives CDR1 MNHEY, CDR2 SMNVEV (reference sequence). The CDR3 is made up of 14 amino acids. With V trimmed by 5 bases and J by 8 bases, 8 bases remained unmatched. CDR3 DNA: TGTGCCAGCAGTCTGGGACAGAGGGGGGAAAAACTGTTTTTT. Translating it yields CASSLGQRGEKLFF.

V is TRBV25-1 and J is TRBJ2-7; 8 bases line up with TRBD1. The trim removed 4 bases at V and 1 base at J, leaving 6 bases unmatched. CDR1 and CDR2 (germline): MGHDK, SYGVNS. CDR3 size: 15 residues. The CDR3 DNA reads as TGTGCCAGCAGTGGCGGACAGGGTAGGTCCTACGAGCAGTACTTC. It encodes CASSGGQGRSYEQYF.

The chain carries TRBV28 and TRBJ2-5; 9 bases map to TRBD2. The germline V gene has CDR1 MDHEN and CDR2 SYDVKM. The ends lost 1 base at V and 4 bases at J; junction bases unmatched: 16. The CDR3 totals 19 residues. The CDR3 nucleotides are TGTGCCAGCAGTTTATTCTACAGCGGGAGGACCCAAGTATCAGAGACCCAGTACTTC. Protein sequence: CASSLFYSGRTQVSETQYF.

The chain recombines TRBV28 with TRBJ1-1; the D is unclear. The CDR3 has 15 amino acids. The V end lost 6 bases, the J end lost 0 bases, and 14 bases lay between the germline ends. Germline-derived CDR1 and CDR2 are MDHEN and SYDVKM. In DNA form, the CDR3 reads TGTGCCAGCAGAAACAAAAGAGGGATGAACACTGAAGCTTTCTTT. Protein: CASRNKRGMNTEAFF.

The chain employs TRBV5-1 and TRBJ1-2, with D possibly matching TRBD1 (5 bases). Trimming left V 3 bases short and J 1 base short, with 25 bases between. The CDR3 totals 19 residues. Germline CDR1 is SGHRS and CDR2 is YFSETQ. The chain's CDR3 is CASSSGGFGLLTVNYGYTF. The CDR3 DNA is TGCGCCAGCAGCTCGGGGGGATTCGGCCTACTAACCGTTAACTATGGCTACACCTTC.

CDR3 residues: CASSAADLGETQYF. The CDR3 DNA sequence: TGTGCCAGCAGTGCAGCGGACCTGGGAGAGACCCAGTACTTC. The chain has TRBV28 and TRBJ2-5, with a possible D match to TRBD2 (5 bases). Germline-derived CDR1 and CDR2 are MDHEN and SYDVKM. The CDR3 consists of 14 residues. The V gene lost 5 bases and the J gene lost 4 bases, with 14 bases spanning the gap.